This TCR beta chain stems from a study of blood T cell repertoires in COVID-19. The wider study: PBMCs, B-cell-depleted T cells, or T cells were the source of the cDNA or gDNA that made up the material.

CDR3 length equals 16 residues. Per the germline V gene, CDR1 is SGHDT and CDR2 is YYEEEE. The germline V and J ends were trimmed by 4 bases and 1 base, with 17 bases remaining between them. As processed by the authors: Nucleated cell counts were estimated from reference gene primer amplification. Sequencing used immunoSEQ multiplex PCR; TCRdb keeps in-frame clones, though not all of them. V and J calls and clone size are as listed in that table; D and trimming were resolved from the DNA. The table has tens of thousands of clones, about 83% seen once. This clonotype was sampled from a woman aged 55-75 years with acute or convalescent COVID-19. The chain uses TRBV5-6 and TRBJ1-1; D is uncertain. Sequenced sample: peripheral blood. The CDR3 DNA sequence: TGTGCCAGCAGCGCTCTTAGACGGCGGGAGAACACTGAAGCTTTCTTT. Translated: CASSALRRRENTEAFF. Full variable domain (rest looked up from reference TRBV5-6 and TRBJ1-1): DAGVTQSPTHLIKTRGQQVTLRCSPKSGHDTVSWYQQALGQGPQFIFQYYEEEERQRGNFPDRFSGHQFPNYSSELNVNALLLGDSALYLCASSALRRRENTEAFFGQGTRLTVV.